The TCR beta chain under discussion was sequenced for a study of CD8 T cells in Susac syndrome. With random hexamers, reverse transcription was performed on roughly 0.5 to 1 ug of RNA. TCRdb fed the immunoSEQ multiplex PCR reads into MiXCR, producing one record per CDR3 protein. The table shows approximately 170,000 distinct CDR3 sequences, with around 94% occurring only once. CDR3 size: 11 residues. Trimming removed 2 bases from V and 5 bases from J, with 3 bases in between. The genes are TRBV12-3 or TRBV12-4 and TRBJ2-5; unclear D gene. The sequenced material came from CD4+ T cells from PBMCs. This TCR derives from a human donor with multiple sclerosis. CDR3 in amino acids: CASSLFETQYF. DNA of the CDR3: TGTGCCAGCAGTTTATTCGAGACCCAGTACTTC.